This T cell receptor (beta chain) was sequenced during a study of regulatory and conventional T cells in RAG deficiency. Conventional CD4+ T cells were sorted from blood as CD25-low CD127-high cells. The CDR3 sequence is 12 residues long. Germline CDR1 and CDR2: SNHLY and FYNNEI. Here immunoSEQ multiplex PCR was the method, and the copy in TCRdb shows in-frame clones only, minus some. The top ten clones hold 1% to 1.5% of a sample with tens of thousands of clones, around 97% of them seen once. Study conclusions and caveats: Other subsets showed approximately 10-fold reductions, but Treg unique TCR beta sequences fell about 100-fold in these patients. Patient subsets had shorter CDR3s; Omenn Treg-Tconv overlap exceeded 75%. Shannon entropy was markedly lower and Simpson indices higher in RAG-deficient patients than control T-cell subsets.

As to this clone: Its antigen is not identified. One end of the junction does not line up with germline, which may come from a read error.

These data also formed part of another study, on regulatory T cells. That report adds: Amplification used 52 TRBV primers and 13 TRBJ primers. Regulatory T cells showed the strongest V-J pair restriction and V/J gene skewing among patient repertoires.

Material: CD25- CD4+ T cells sorted from blood. This TCR was sampled from a human donor in good health. The chain recombines TRBV2 with TRBJ2-1; tentatively, D is TRBD2 (5 bases). The CDR3 spells CASSESEAERVF. The CDR3 DNA sequence: TGTGCCAGCAGTGAAAGCGAAGCGGAGAGGGTCTTC.